Following are 2 T cell receptor beta chains from one sample sequenced in a study of T-cell reconstitution after alpha-beta-depleted transplantation in children. It was with unique molecular identifiers that the TCRbeta library was prepared. TCRdb passed the PCR reads through MiXCR, listing each CDR3 protein once. This sample has about 980,000 distinct CDR3 sequences; around 30% occur once, and the top ten carry about 28%. The material was PBMCs, mostly from graft donor cells, obtained 360 days after TCRalphabeta/CD19-depleted stem cell transplant. Source of these receptors: a boy under two years old who had a stem cell transplant for SCID, so the T cells may come from the graft donor.

The chain employs TRBV9 and TRBJ1-3; a weak D match, TRBD1 (5 bases). V shed 3 bases and J shed 4 bases, with 14 bases lying between them. Germline lookup yields CDR1 SGDLS and CDR2 YYNGEE. The CDR3 spans 15 residues. CDR3 bases: TGTGCCAGCAGCGCCCCTCCGACAGCCGGAAACACCATATATTTT. It encodes CASSAPPTAGNTIYF.

The chain recombines TRBV6-1 with TRBJ1-4, with unresolved D. V was pared by 0 bases and J by 11 bases, with 4 bases between. The CDR3 length is 11 residues. The germline V gene encodes CDR1 MNHNS and CDR2 SASEGT. The CDR3 coding sequence is TGTGCCAGCAGTGAAGCGAGGAAACTGTTTTTT. Protein: CASSEARKLFF.